This T cell receptor (beta chain) originates from a study of cytomegalovirus exposure and HLA in healthy donors. Whole-study findings and limits: A previous analysis found most TCR beta V segments productive roughly 90% or roughly 30% of the time. Cytomegalovirus-associated status was assigned to about 170 TCR beta chains.

The V gene's germline CDR1 is ENHRY and CDR2 SYGVKD. The CDR3 is 12 residues long. V gave up 10 bases and J gave up 8 bases; unmatched junction bases: 7. The count of this clone is one. Its specificity is not known. PCR involved 60 Vbeta and 13 Jbeta primers. TCRdb's table, derived via immunoSEQ multiplex PCR, lists solely in-frame clones and lacks some. Altogether some 170,000 clones are present, 65% to 80% being singletons, with the ten largest covering 4.3%. Sequenced: PBMCs. The J gene is TRBJ1-2, the V gene TRBV10-3, with 10 bases identical to TRBD1. The TCR originated in a man aged 35 to 55 in good health and CMV-seronegative. CDR3 amino acids: CATATGGAGYTF. The CDR3 nucleotides read TGTGCCACCGCGACAGGGGGCGCAGGCTACACCTTC.